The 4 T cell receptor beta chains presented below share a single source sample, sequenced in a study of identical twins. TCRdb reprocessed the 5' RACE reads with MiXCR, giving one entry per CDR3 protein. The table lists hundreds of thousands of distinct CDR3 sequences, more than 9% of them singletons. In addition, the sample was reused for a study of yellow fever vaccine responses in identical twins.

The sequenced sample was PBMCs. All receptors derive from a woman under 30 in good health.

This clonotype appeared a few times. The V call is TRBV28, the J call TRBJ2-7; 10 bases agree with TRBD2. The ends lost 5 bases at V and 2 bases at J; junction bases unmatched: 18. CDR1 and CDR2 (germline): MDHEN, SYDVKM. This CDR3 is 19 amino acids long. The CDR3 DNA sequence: TGTGCCAGCAGTCCCCCCGGGTTGAGCGGGAGGGCCTCAGCCTACGAGCAGTACTTC. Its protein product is CASSPPGLSGRASAYEQYF. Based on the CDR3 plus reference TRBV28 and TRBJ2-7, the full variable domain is DVKVTQSSRYLVKRTGEKVFLECVQDMDHENMFWYRQDPGLGLRLIYFSYDVKMKEKGDIPEGYSVSREKKERFSLILESASTNQTSMYLCASSPPGLSGRASAYEQYFGPGTRLTVT.

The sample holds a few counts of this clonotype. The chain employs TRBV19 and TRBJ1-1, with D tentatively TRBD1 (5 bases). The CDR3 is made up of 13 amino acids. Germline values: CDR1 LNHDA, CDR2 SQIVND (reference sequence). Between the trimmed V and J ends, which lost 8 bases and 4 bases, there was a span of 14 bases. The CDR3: CASQWGEGTEAFF. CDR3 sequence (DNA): TGTGCCAGTCAGTGGGGCGAGGGCACTGAAGCTTTCTTT.

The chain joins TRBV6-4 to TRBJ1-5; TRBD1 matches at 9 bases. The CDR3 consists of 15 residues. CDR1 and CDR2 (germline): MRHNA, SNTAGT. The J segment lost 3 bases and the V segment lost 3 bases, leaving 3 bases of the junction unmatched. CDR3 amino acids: CASSEGQGDNQPQHF. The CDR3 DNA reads TGTGCCAGCAGTGAGGGACAGGGAGACAATCAGCCCCAGCATTTT.

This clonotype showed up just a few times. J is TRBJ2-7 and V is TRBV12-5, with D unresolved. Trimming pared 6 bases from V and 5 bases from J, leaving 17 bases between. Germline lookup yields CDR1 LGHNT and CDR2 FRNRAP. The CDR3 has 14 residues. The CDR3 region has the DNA TGTGCTAGTGGCCCTTCCTTGGGCCGTGACGAGCAGTACTTC. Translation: CASGPSLGRDEQYF.